This is a list of T cell receptor beta chains from one sample in a study of blood T cell repertoires in COVID-19. Only in-frame clones appear in the TCRdb table, and some are missing; sequencing was by immunoSEQ multiplex PCR. The sample has about 99,000 clones, roughly nine tenths seen once; the top ten hold approximately 5.5%. The sample was peripheral blood. Receptors were obtained from a human donor in a cohort sampled during active COVID-19. Each CDR3 is given with its conserved first and last residue. A D gene is named only where the DNA matches it firmly. Only some rows state a clone size, as once, few, many or a class for expanded clones.

d_call: .; j_call: TRBJ2-4; v_call: TRBV10-3; clone_size: .; cdr3_nt: TGTGCCATCAGTGTGAAACAGGGGGAGGGGAACATTCAGTACTTC; cdr3_aa: CAISVKQGEGNIQYF
d_call: .; j_call: TRBJ1-2; v_call: TRBV9; clone_size: .; cdr3_nt: TGTGCCAGCAGCGATTCCAGGGTAGGTCTCGGTCGTGATGGCTACACCTTC; cdr3_aa: CASSDSRVGLGRDGYTF
d_call: .; j_call: TRBJ2-7; v_call: TRBV19; clone_size: .; cdr3_nt: TGTGCCAGTAGTATAGGATCAGGCTACGAGCAGTACTTC; cdr3_aa: CASSIGSGYEQYF
d_call: .; j_call: TRBJ2-5; v_call: TRBV18; clone_size: .; cdr3_nt: TGTGCCAGCTCACCAAGGGGAGAGACCCAGTACTTC; cdr3_aa: CASSPRGETQYF
d_call: TRBD2; j_call: TRBJ2-1; v_call: TRBV7-9; clone_size: .; cdr3_nt: TGTGCCAGCAGCTTATTGGCGGGAGGGGAAAATGAGCAGTTCTTC; cdr3_aa: CASSLLAGGENEQFF
d_call: TRBD1; j_call: TRBJ2-7; v_call: TRBV30; clone_size: .; cdr3_nt: TGTGCCTGGAGGGGACAGACAGGTCGGGTTGGGCAGTACTTC; cdr3_aa: CAWRGQTGRVGQYF
d_call: TRBD1; j_call: TRBJ2-2; v_call: TRBV6-1; clone_size: .; cdr3_nt: TGTGCCAGCAGTGAATGGGACAGGGGTTACCCCGGGGAGCTGTTTTTT; cdr3_aa: CASSEWDRGYPGELFF
d_call: .; j_call: TRBJ2-1; v_call: TRBV7-2; clone_size: .; cdr3_nt: TGTGCCAGCAGCCCATTGTCGGGGGGCGCTTTCTGGGGCACTGAGCAGTTCTTC; cdr3_aa: CASSPLSGGAFWGTEQFF
d_call: .; j_call: TRBJ1-1; v_call: TRBV5-4; clone_size: .; cdr3_nt: TGTGCCAGCAGCTTGGCTGGCAGGATTCCTACCCATACTGAAGCTTTCTTT; cdr3_aa: CASSLAGRIPTHTEAFF
d_call: .; j_call: TRBJ1-1; v_call: TRBV12-5; clone_size: .; cdr3_nt: TGTGCTAGTGGTTTGACTAACACCGAAGCTTTCTTT; cdr3_aa: CASGLTNTEAFF
d_call: .; j_call: TRBJ2-7; v_call: TRBV6-1; clone_size: .; cdr3_nt: TGTGCCAGCAGTGAAGACGTAGGAGGCGGGGCCTACGAGCAGTACTTC; cdr3_aa: CASSEDVGGGAYEQYF
d_call: TRBD1; j_call: TRBJ2-5; v_call: TRBV9; clone_size: .; cdr3_nt: TGTGCCAGCAGCGCCGGGACAGGCCAAGAGACCCAGTACTTC; cdr3_aa: CASSAGTGQETQYF
d_call: TRBD2; j_call: TRBJ2-7; v_call: TRBV28; clone_size: .; cdr3_nt: TGTGCCAGCAGTTTGATGTTCGCTAGCGGGAGTTCTGACTACGAGCAGTACTTC; cdr3_aa: CASSLMFASGSSDYEQYF
d_call: .; j_call: TRBJ2-2; v_call: TRBV12-5; clone_size: .; cdr3_nt: TGTGCTAGTGGTTTGGTACTTGGGGCCAGGGAGCTGTTTTTT; cdr3_aa: CASGLVLGARELFF
d_call: .; j_call: TRBJ2-5; v_call: TRBV27; clone_size: .; cdr3_nt: TGTGCCAGCAAACTCGGGACACATCGAGAGACCCAGTACTTC; cdr3_aa: CASKLGTHRETQYF
d_call: TRBD1; j_call: TRBJ1-5; v_call: TRBV28; clone_size: .; cdr3_nt: TGTGCCAGCAAGCCACAGGGGGATAGCAATCAGCCCCAGCATTTT; cdr3_aa: CASKPQGDSNQPQHF
d_call: TRBD1; j_call: TRBJ2-7; v_call: TRBV5-5; clone_size: .; cdr3_nt: TGTGCCAGCAGCCTTGGGACAGGATCTTCCTACGAGCAGTACTTC; cdr3_aa: CASSLGTGSSYEQYF
d_call: .; j_call: TRBJ2-1; v_call: TRBV5-4; clone_size: .; cdr3_nt: TGTGCCAGCAGCTTGGACAGAATTTATGAGCAGTTCTTC; cdr3_aa: CASSLDRIYEQFF
d_call: .; j_call: TRBJ2-1; v_call: TRBV7-9; clone_size: .; cdr3_nt: TGTGCCAGCAGCTTCTCAGGCGATGAGCAGTTCTTC; cdr3_aa: CASSFSGDEQFF
d_call: .; j_call: TRBJ1-2; v_call: TRBV11-2; clone_size: once; cdr3_nt: TGTGCCAGCAGCTTAGCCAACGCCCCCGGGAACTATGGCTACACCTTC; cdr3_aa: CASSLANAPGNYGYTF
d_call: .; j_call: TRBJ1-6; v_call: TRBV6-5; clone_size: .; cdr3_nt: TGTGCCAGCACGGGAGCCGAGGCGGCACCCCTCCACTTT; cdr3_aa: CASTGAEAAPLHF
d_call: TRBD1; j_call: TRBJ1-4; v_call: TRBV18; clone_size: .; cdr3_nt: TGTGCCAGCTCACCGGGACAGGCGGTTGGAAATGAAAAACTGTTTTTT; cdr3_aa: CASSPGQAVGNEKLFF
d_call: TRBD2; j_call: TRBJ2-5; v_call: TRBV29-1; clone_size: .; cdr3_nt: TGCAGCGCTGAGGGACTAGCGGGGGGGGCCCAGTACTTC; cdr3_aa: CSAEGLAGGAQYF
d_call: .; j_call: TRBJ2-4; v_call: TRBV4-3; clone_size: .; cdr3_nt: TGCGCCAGCAGCCACTCAGGAGGTGGGTTGGGCAGCGCTAAAAACATTCAGTACTTC; cdr3_aa: CASSHSGGGLGSAKNIQYF
d_call: TRBD2; j_call: TRBJ2-5; v_call: TRBV5-8; clone_size: .; cdr3_nt: TGTGCCAGCAGCTCGACTAGCGGGAAAGAGACCCAGTACTTC; cdr3_aa: CASSSTSGKETQYF
d_call: .; j_call: TRBJ2-7; v_call: TRBV7-2; clone_size: .; cdr3_nt: TGTGCCAGCAGTCCACAACCTCTGGAGCAGTACTTC; cdr3_aa: CASSPQPLEQYF
d_call: .; j_call: TRBJ2-1; v_call: TRBV19; clone_size: few; cdr3_nt: TGTGCCAGTAGTCTAGGGGGAGGAATAGTGCAGTTCTTC; cdr3_aa: CASSLGGGIVQFF
d_call: .; j_call: TRBJ1-2; v_call: TRBV14; clone_size: .; cdr3_nt: TGTGCCAGCAGCCAAGATTTTTGGGGGACTACTAACTATGGCTACACCTTC; cdr3_aa: CASSQDFWGTTNYGYTF
d_call: .; j_call: TRBJ2-7; v_call: TRBV4-2; clone_size: .; cdr3_nt: TGTGCCAGCAGCCCAGGGGAGGGCTACGAGCAGTACTTC; cdr3_aa: CASSPGEGYEQYF
d_call: .; j_call: TRBJ1-2; v_call: TRBV28; clone_size: few; cdr3_nt: TGTGCCAGCAGTCCAGGGACACCGGTCTGGACCTTC; cdr3_aa: CASSPGTPVWTF